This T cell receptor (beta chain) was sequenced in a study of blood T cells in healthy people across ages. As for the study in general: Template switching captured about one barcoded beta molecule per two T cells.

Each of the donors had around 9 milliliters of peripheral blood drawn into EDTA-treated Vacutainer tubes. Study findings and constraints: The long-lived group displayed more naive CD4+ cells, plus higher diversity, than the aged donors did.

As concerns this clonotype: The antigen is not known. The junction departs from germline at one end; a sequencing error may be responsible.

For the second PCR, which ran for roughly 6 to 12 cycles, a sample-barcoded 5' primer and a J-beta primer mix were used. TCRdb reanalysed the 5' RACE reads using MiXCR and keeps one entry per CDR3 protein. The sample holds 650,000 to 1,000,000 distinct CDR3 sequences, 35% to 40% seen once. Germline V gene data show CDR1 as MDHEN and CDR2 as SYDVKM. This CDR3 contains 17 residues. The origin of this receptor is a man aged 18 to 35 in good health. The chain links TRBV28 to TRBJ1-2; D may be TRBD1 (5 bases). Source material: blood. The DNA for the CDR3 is TGTGCCGGCAGTCCCCCGGGGGGAGGGACTGGATCGTATGGCTACACCTTC. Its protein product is CAGSPPGGGTGSYGYTF.